This entry is about one TCR beta chain. The antigen it binds to is not known. No qualities accompany the bases; no much larger clone lies one base away. Using the deep immunoSEQ assay, multiplex PCR amplified TCR CDR3 regions from genomic DNA. For each cell subset, the extracted genomic DNA was distributed evenly across all wells of several immunoSEQ 96-well plates, and each plate served as one replicate. For sorted subsets, each replicate PCR was loaded with about 200 ng genomic DNA, equivalent to 25,000 to 30,000 T cell genomes. Purified libraries were quantified with a Qubit 3.0 fluorometer, sized on a Bioanalyzer 2100, and re-quantified with the KAPA Library Quantification kit. Every immunoSEQ 96-well plate was sequenced on a dedicated single-read 150-cycle Illumina NextSeq 550 flow cell. The authors processed their data as follows. Because the immunoSEQ output included only junctional sequences and no quality scores, the filtering could not be the same as the filtering used for full-length reads. To assign V/J genes and CDR3, sequences were annotated using PyIR, a Python wrapper for IgBLAST v1.9, with IMGT germline references. Reads with weak V/J assignments (E-value above 1e-6), missing CDR3, stop codons, out-of-frame junctions, or ambiguous translated residues were removed. V3J clonotypes were defined as sequences sharing an identical inferred V gene, J gene, and CDR3 amino acid sequence. Percentage overlap between repertoires was calculated by dividing the number of shared unique clonotypes by the size of the smaller repertoire. RTK rarefaction, the Chao1 estimator, and Recon v2.1 estimates of unobserved clonotypes were used to assess repertoire richness. For all TCRbeta clonotypes obtained by the gDNA method from several donors, generation probabilities were computed with OLGA. TCRdb re-hosts the immuneACCESS table, in-frame sequences only. Its copies lack some clones; in the studies checked, an unresolved V gene accounts for under half of them, and the cause for the rest is not known. Clonal size and the V and J genes are those of that table, whereas D and trimming came from the DNA. For this sample the table gives some 300,000 clones, of which around 70% were detected only once. About 10% of the sample belongs to the ten largest clones.

The record originates from a study of shared clonotypes between healthy human individuals (dated by TCRdb to about 2020). Describing the broader study: The cohort included a few men and a couple of women between 18 and 49 years of age. For each donor, CD4 naive and CD4 memory were each run on three plates, CD8 naive on two plates, and CD8 memory on one plate. To estimate repertoire size and how much clonotype sharing occurs between individuals, the study deeply sequenced the blood TCR repertoires of about five healthy adults. Per donor, leukapheresis produced somewhere between about 0.85 and 9.5 billion PBMCs. Different laboratories and diverse techniques were used to prepare libraries and sequence TCR repertoires, to increase sequencing depth and limit assay-specific biases.

Results and caveats for the whole study, not just this receptor: Even with the large sequencing depth, rarefaction of the sorted-subset datasets indicated that sequencing was incomplete. When four donors were compared, the shared fraction of clonotypes was around 5% for naive CD4, 3% to 4% for naive CD8, 2.3% for memory CD4, and less than 0.5% for memory CD8. Compared with non-shared clonotypes, the clonotypes found in all four sorted-subset donors had higher generation probabilities. Naive subsets generally had larger estimated clonotype richness than memory subsets did. Sampling was limited to blood, and TCR repertoires in tissue likely differ from TCR repertoires in blood. Pairwise subsampling led to the expectation that sequencing depth would affect the degree of clonotype sharing among donors. Because the study included only a small number of donors, the genetic and exposure-history diversity represented was limited.

Reading from cysteine to phenylalanine, the CDR3 counts 17 amino acids. The retained sequence is limited to the CDR3, 51 bases, with the frame set at the first base. V lost 4 bases and J lost 2 bases, and the count of bases not matched to a germline gene is 14. For CDR1 and CDR2, the germline V gene lists SGHDT and YYEEEE. Healthy HIV-negative adults with no recently reported acute infections or vaccinations were included as donors. All donors were Caucasian adults living in Nashville, Tennessee, USA. CD4+ T cells were enriched by magnetic negative selection; naive cells were then positively selected on CD45RA, and the negative fraction formed the memory subset. Blood was collected by leukapheresis, and PBMCs were isolated by Ficoll-Histopaque density gradient centrifugation and then cryopreserved in liquid nitrogen vapor phase. Purity and quantity of every magnetically sorted T cell population were checked by analytical flow cytometry. Genomic DNA was isolated from every sorted fraction and measured by UV absorbance on a Nanodrop 2000c.

The chain is made from TRBV5-6 and TRBJ2-5; 7 nucleotides in the junction match TRBD2. The sequence was obtained from a man between 25 and 39 years old in good health. The sample comprised memory CD4+ T cells sorted from blood. What the cell subset or site label conveys for this sample: CD45RA-negative fraction. The CDR3 protein sequence reads: CASSPLGEGTGQETQYF. The DNA sequence is given as TGTGCCAGCAGCCCCTTGGGGGAGGGGACGGGTCAAGAGACCCAGTACTTC.